This entry is about one T cell receptor (beta chain). The antigen is undetermined. These data are taken from a study of T cells after posttransplantation cyclophosphamide. The study, taken as a whole, reports: Skin or GI-infiltrating T cells shared few TRB sequences with blood. Recipient CMV seropositivity and CMV reactivation strongly tracked TRB clonality. Donor-recipient repertoire similarity was low at 1-2 months, rising over year one.

Libraries were prepared by immunoSEQ multiplex PCR; TCRdb keeps only in-frame clonotypes and omits some of them. The sample records about 66,000 clones, about 93% being singletons. Peripheral blood was collected from the related graft donor on the marrow donation day. The germline CDR1 and CDR2 sequences are LNHDA and SQIVND (reference sequence). Between the trimmed V and J ends, which lost 5 bases and 0 bases, there was a span of 14 bases. The CDR3 loop spans 16 amino acids. This chain links TRBV19 with TRBJ1-5, with unresolved D. The sequenced sample was PBMCs. This receptor was identified in a woman aged 25-40 years in good health and a related stem cell transplant donor. The CDR3, as DNA: TGTGCCAGTAGTGATAGACCACTATATAGCAATCAGCCCCAGCATTTT. This encodes CASSDRPLYSNQPQHF.